Included here is one T cell receptor beta chain sequence, with context. Trimming shortened V by 5 bases and J by 9 bases, and 11 bases separated the two germline ends. The germline gives CDR1 LNHNV, CDR2 YYDKDF (reference sequence). CDR3 length: 12 residues. No treatment of any kind had been given to any patient before thyroid surgery. This record belongs to a study of metastatic and nonmetastatic thyroid tumors. Overall study: Malignant thyroid and benign thyroid patients provided blood and tumor or nodule tissue whose repertoires were compared.

In the authors' methods: Building a distant-metastasis classifier for papillary thyroid cancer drew on CDR3 differences across clinicopathological groups. TCRdb re-called clones via MiXCR from the PCR reads. TCRdb, not the original authors, processed these V and J calls. The sample yields about 39,000 clones, roughly 15% seen once. What was sequenced was blood. This sequence originates from a female donor with papillary thyroid cancer or a benign thyroid nodule (not recorded which). Some clones in this sample may be carry-over from other donors' samples. V usage is TRBV15 and J usage is TRBJ1-5; D not resolved. The CDR3 bases are TGTGCCACCAGCCGGGGTGATTCGCCCCAGCATTTT. It yields the protein CATSRGDSPQHF.